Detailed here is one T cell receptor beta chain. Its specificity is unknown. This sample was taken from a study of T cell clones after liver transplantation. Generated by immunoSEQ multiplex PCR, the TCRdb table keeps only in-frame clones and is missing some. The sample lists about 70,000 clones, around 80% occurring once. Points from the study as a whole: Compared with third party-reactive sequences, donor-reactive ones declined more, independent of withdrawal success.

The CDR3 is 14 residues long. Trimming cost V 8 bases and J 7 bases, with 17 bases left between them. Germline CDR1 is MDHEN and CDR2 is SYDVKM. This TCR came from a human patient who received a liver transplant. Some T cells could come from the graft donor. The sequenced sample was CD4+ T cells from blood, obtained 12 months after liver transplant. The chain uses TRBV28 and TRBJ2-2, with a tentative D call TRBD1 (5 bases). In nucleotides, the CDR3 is TGTGCCAGCTCTACCGTCAGGGTCCTCGGGGAGCTGTTTTTT. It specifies CASSTVRVLGELFF.